This TCR beta chain appears in the sequencing data of a study of T cells in Graves' hyperthyroidism and ophthalmopathy. Researchers took RNA transcripts and amplified the TCR beta CDR3 regions from them. The HTBI primer set served for first-round RT-PCR of the TCR CDR3. From the multiplex PCR reads, TCRdb called clonotypes with MiXCR, one entry per CDR3 protein. The table includes 300,000 to 400,000 distinct CDR3 sequences, 11% to 15% detected once. Trimming shortened V by 5 bases and J by 1 base, and 13 bases separated the two germline ends. Germline V gene data show CDR1 as MGHRA and CDR2 as YSYEKL. This CDR3 contains 15 residues. This clonotype has a handful of counts. Graves' hyperthyroidism qualified as stable when ophthalmopathy did not progress within 18 months. The authors obtained PBMCs from about 9 ml of fresh peripheral blood.

The sample was blood. This sequence joins TRBV4-1 and TRBJ2-3; D may be TRBD1 (6 bases). The sequence was obtained from a woman aged 25 to 39 with Graves' hyperthyroidism. CDR3 protein: CASSYTTGRTDTQYF. The CDR3 DNA follows: TGCGCCAGCAGCTACACGACAGGCCGCACAGATACGCAGTATTTT.